The 2 T cell receptor beta chains below were found in one sample sequenced in a study of blood T cell repertoires in COVID-19. Assay used: immunoSEQ multiplex PCR; TCRdb lists only in-frame clones, some missing. The sample records about 90,000 clones, approximately 86% being singletons. Sequencing used peripheral blood. The source of these receptors is a male donor with acute or convalescent COVID-19.

V usage is TRBV6-5 and J usage is TRBJ2-3; 8 bases match TRBD2. Germline CDR1 and CDR2: MNHEY and SVGAGI. The trim removed 0 bases at V and 6 bases at J, leaving 5 bases unmatched. The CDR3 runs 15 residues. CDR3 protein: CASSYSDRGGDTQYF. As DNA, the CDR3 is TGTGCCAGCAGTTACTCGGACCGGGGGGGCGATACGCAGTATTTT.

The rearrangement joins TRBV5-4 to TRBJ1-6; perhaps TRBD1 as D (5 bases). V lost 0 bases and J lost 5, with 6 bases in between. CDR1 and CDR2 (germline): SGHNT, YYREEE (reference sequence). The CDR3 runs to 14 residues. CDR3 sequence (DNA): TGTGCCAGCAGCTTGGACAGGCATAATTCACCCCTCCACTTT. It codes for CASSLDRHNSPLHF.